The clone carrying this T cell receptor (beta chain) was detected only a few times. This specimen comes from a study of early T cells in non-severe SARS-CoV-2 infection. For the study at large: Unsorted whole blood bulk RNA was sequenced, with unpaired chains.

TCRdb used MiXCR to reprocess the 5' RACE reads, holding one entry per CDR3 protein. Here the sample spans about 45,000 distinct CDR3 sequences, more than 9% being singletons. The sample taken for sequencing was whole blood. This sequence was found in an adult who was a healthcare worker with PCR-confirmed SARS-CoV-2 infection or an uninfected control (not recorded which).

The CDR3 DNA reads TGTGCTAGTGGTTTGGGACACACCGGGGAGCTGTTTTTT. Its translation: CASGLGHTGELFF. The J gene is TRBJ2-2, the V gene TRBV12-5; D is unclear. Per the germline V gene, CDR1 is LGHNT and CDR2 is FRNRAP. Trimming pared 1 base from V and 3 bases from J, leaving 3 bases between. CDR3 length: 13 amino acids. The full variable domain, in which reference TRBV12-5 and TRBJ2-2 provide the parts outside the CDR3, is DARVTQTPRHKVTEMGQEVTMRCQPILGHNTVFWYRQTMMQGLELLAYFRNRAPLDDSGMPKDRFSAEMPDATLATLKIQPSEPRDSAVYFCASGLGHTGELFFGEGSRLTVL.